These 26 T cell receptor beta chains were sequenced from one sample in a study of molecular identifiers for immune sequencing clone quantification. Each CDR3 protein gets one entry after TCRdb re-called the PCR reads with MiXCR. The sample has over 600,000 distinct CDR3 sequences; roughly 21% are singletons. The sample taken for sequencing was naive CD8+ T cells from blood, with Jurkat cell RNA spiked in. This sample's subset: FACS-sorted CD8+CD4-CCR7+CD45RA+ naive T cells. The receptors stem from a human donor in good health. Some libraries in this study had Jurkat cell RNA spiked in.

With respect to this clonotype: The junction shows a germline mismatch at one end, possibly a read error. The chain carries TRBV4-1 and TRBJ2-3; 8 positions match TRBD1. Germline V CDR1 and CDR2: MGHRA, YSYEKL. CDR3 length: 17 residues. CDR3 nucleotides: TGCGCCAGCAGCCAAGATGACCGGGACAGGCCCACAGATACGCAGTGTTTT. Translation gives CASSQDDRDRPTDTQCF.

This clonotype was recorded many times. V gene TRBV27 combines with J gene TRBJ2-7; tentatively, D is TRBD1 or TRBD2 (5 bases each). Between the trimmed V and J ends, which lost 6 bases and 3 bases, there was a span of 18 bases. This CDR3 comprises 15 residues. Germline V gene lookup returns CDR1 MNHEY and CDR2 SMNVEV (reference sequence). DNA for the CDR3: TGTGCCAGCAGCGAAGCCGGGACCTCCGTCTACGAGCAGTACTTC. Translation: CASSEAGTSVYEQYF.

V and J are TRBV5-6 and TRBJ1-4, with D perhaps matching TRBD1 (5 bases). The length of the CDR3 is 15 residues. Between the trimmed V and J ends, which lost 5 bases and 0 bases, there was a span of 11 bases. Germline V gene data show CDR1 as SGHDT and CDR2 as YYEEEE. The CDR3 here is CASSNRISTNEKLFF. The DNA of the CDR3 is TGTGCCAGCAGTAACAGGATTTCAACTAATGAAAAACTGTTTTTT.

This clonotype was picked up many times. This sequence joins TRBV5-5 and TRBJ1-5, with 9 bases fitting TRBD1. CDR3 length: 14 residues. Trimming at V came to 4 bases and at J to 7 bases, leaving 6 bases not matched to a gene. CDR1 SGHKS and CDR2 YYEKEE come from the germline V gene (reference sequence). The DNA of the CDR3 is TGTGCCAGCAGCGCGGACAGGGGATGGCAGCCCCAGCATTTT. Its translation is CASSADRGWQPQHF.

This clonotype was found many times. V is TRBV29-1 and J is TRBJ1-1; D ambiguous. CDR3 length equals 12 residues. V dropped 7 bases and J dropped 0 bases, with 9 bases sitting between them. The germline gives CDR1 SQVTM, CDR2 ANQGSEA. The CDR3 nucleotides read TGCAGCGCCCGTATTATGAACACTGAAGCTTTCTTT. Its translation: CSARIMNTEAFF.

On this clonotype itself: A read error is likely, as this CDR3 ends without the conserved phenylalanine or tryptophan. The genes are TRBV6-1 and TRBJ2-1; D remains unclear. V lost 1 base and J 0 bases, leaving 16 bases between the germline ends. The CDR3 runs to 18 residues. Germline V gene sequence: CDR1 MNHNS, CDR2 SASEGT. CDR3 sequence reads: CASSEDVRWRSSYNEQFS. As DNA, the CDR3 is TGTGCCAGCAGTGAAGATGTTAGGTGGCGGAGCTCCTACAATGAGCAGTTCTCC.

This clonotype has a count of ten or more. CDR3 protein: CASSLDLQSYEQYF. For the CDR3, the DNA is TGTGCCAGCAGCTTAGATTTACAGAGCTACGAGCAGTACTTC. The chain employs TRBV5-5 and TRBJ2-7; D unclear. The V gene lost 2 bases and the J gene lost 3 bases, with 12 bases spanning the gap. Germline CDR1 and CDR2: SGHKS and YYEKEE (reference sequence). The CDR3 runs to 14 residues.

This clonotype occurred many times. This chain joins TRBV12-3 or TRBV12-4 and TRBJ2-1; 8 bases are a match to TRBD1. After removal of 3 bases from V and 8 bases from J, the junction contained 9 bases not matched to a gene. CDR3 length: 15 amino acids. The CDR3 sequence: CASSFSFGQGYEQFF. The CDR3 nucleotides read TGTGCCAGCAGTTTCTCTTTCGGACAGGGTTATGAGCAGTTCTTC.

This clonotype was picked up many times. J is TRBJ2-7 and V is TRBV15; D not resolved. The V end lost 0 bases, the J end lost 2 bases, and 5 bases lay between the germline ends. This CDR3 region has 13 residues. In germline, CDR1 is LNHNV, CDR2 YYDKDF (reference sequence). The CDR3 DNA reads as TGTGCCACCAGCAGAGACGGAGCCTACGAGCAGTACTTC. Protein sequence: CATSRDGAYEQYF.

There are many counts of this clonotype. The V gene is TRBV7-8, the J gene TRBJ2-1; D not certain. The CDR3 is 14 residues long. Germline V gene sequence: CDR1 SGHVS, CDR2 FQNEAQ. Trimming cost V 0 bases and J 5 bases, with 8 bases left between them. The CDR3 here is CASSLALGNNEQFF. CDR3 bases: TGTGCCAGCAGCTTAGCCCTGGGCAACAATGAGCAGTTCTTC.

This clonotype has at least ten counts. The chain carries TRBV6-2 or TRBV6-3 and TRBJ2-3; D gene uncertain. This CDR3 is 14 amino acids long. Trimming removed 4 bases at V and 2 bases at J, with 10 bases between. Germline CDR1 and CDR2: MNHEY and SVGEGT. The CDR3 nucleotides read TGTGCCAGCAGTTTAGTGAGGACCACAGATACGCAGTATTTT. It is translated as CASSLVRTTDTQYF.

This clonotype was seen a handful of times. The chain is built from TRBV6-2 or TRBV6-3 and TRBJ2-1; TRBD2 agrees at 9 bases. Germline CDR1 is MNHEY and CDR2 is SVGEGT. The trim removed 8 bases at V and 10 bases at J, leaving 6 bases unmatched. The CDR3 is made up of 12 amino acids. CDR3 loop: CASGEGLAEQFF. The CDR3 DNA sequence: TGTGCCAGCGGCGAAGGACTAGCGGAGCAGTTCTTC.

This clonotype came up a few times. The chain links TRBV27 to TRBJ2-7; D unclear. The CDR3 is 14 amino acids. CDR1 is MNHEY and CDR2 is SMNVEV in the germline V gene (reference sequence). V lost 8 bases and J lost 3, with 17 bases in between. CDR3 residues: CASQTQGGIYEQYF. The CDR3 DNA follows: TGTGCCAGCCAAACTCAAGGCGGTATCTACGAGCAGTACTTC.

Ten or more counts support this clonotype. CDR3 sequence (DNA): TGCGCCAGCAGCCAAGAGCTAGCGGGAGTTACAGATACGCAGTATTTT. Translated: CASSQELAGVTDTQYF. This rearrangement joins TRBV4-3 to TRBJ2-3, with 10 bases aligning to TRBD2. The ends lost 0 bases at V and 3 bases at J; junction bases unmatched: 3. The CDR3 is 16 residues long. In germline, CDR1 is LGHNA, CDR2 YSLEER.

DNA for the CDR3: TGTGCCAGCAGTTTCGTTGCGGGAGGCGGGGAGCTGTTTTTT. Amino acid sequence: CASSFVAGGGELFF. V and J are TRBV6-2 or TRBV6-3 and TRBJ2-2; 8 positions agree with TRBD2. After removal of 4 bases from V and 7 bases from J, the junction contained 5 bases not matched to a gene. The CDR3 runs to 14 residues. In germline, CDR1 is MNHEY, CDR2 SVGEGT.

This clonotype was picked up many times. The CDR3 sequence is CASSQDFVMNTEAFF. The DNA of the CDR3 is TGCGCCAGCAGCCAAGATTTTGTCATGAACACTGAAGCTTTCTTT. This chain uses TRBV4-3 with TRBJ1-1; unclear D gene. Trimming removed 0 bases from V and 0 bases from J, with 8 bases in between. The germline V gene has CDR1 LGHNA and CDR2 YSLEER. This CDR3 has 15 amino acids.

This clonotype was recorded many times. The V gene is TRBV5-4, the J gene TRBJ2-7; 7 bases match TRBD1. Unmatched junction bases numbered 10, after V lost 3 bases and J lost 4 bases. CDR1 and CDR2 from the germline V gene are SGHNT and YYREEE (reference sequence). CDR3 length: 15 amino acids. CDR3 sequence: CASSWSGGAAYEQYF. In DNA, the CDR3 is TGTGCCAGCAGCTGGTCAGGGGGAGCGGCATACGAGCAGTACTTC.

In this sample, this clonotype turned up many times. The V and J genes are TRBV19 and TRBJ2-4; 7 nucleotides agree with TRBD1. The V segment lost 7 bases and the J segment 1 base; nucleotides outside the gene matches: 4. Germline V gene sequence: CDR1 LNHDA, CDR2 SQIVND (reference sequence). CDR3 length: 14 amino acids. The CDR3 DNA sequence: TGTGCCAGTACGTTGGGACAGGCCAAAAACATTCAGTACTTC. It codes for CASTLGQAKNIQYF.

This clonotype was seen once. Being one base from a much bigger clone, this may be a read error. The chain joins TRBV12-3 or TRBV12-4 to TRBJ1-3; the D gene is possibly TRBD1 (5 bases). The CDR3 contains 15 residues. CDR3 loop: CASSFATASGNAIYF. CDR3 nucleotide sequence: TGTGCCAGCAGTTTCGCGACAGCATCTGGAAACGCCATATATTTT.

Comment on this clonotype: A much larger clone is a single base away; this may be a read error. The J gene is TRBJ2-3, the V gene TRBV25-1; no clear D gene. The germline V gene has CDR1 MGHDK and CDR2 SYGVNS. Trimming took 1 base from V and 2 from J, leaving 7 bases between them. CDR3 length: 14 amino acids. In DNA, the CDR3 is TGTGCCAGCAGTGAATGTACCCACACAGATACGCAGTATTTT. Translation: CASSECTHTDTQYF.

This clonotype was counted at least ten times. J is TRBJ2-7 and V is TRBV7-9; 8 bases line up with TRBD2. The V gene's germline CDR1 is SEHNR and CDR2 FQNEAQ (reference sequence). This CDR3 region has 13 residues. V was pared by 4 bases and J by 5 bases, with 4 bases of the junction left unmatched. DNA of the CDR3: TGTGCCAGCAGCTATAGCGGGGAAGACGAGCAGTACTTC. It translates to CASSYSGEDEQYF. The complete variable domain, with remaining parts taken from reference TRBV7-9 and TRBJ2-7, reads DTGVSQNPRHKITKRGQNVTFRCDPISEHNRLYWYRQTLGQGPEFLTYFQNEAQLEKSRLLSDRFSAERPKGSFSTLEIQRTEQGDSAMYLCASSYSGEDEQYFGPGTRLTVT.

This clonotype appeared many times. The CDR3 coding sequence is TGTGCCAGCAGTTACTCGGCTCGGGGCACTGAAGCTTTCTTT. It specifies CASSYSARGTEAFF. The J gene is TRBJ1-1, the V gene TRBV6-2 or TRBV6-3; D gene uncertain. The CDR3 has 14 amino acids. CDR1 MNHEY and CDR2 SVGEGT come from the germline V gene. Deletions cut 0 bases from V and 4 bases from J, with 9 bases between.

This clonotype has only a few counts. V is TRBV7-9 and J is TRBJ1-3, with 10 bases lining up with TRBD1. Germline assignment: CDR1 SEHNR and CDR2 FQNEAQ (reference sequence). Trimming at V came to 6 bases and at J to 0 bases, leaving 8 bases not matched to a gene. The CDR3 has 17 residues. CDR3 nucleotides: TGTGCCAGCAGACAGGGGACAGGGGCGATCTCTGGAAACACCATATATTTT. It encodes CASRQGTGAISGNTIYF.

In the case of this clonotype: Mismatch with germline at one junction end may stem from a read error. The CDR3 loop is CASSPGVRADPTLLF. In DNA, the CDR3 is TGTGCCAGCAGCCCTGGGGTGCGGGCAGACCCCACATTGCTTTTT. The J gene is TRBJ2-2, the V gene TRBV11-2, with a tentative D call TRBD2 (5 bases). In germline, CDR1 is SGHAT, CDR2 FQNNGV. The CDR3 contains 15 residues.

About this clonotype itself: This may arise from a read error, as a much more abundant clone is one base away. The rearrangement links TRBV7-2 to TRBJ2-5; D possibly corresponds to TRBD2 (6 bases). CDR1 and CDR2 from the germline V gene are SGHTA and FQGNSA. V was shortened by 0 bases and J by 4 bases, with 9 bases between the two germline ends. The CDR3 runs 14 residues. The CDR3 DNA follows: TGTGCCAGCAGCTTAGCGGGAGGTACAGAGACCCAGTACTTC. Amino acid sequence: CASSLAGGTETQYF. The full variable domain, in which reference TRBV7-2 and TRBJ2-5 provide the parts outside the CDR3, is GAGVSQSPSNKVTEKGKDVELRCDPISGHTALYWYRQSLGQGLEFLIYFQGNSAPDKSGLPSDRFSAERTGGSVSTLTIQRTQQEDSAVYLCASSLAGGTETQYFGPGTRLLVL.

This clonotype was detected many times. For the CDR3, the DNA is TGTGCCAGCAGCTTTCAGGACAGCTCGAACACTGAAGCTTTCTTT. Translating gives CASSFQDSSNTEAFF. The V gene is TRBV7-9, the J gene TRBJ1-1; TRBD1 is a possible D gene (6 bases). Germline V gives CDR1 SEHNR, CDR2 FQNEAQ (reference sequence). Trimming cost V 3 bases and J 1 base, with 12 bases left between them. The CDR3 loop spans 15 amino acids.